The clone carrying this TCR beta chain was seen a handful of times. This record comes from a study of regulatory T cells in long-lasting Graves disease. iRepertoire HTBI primers and Arm-PCR of CDR3 regions built TCR beta libraries. TCRdb re-derived calls from the multiplex PCR reads in MiXCR, one entry per CDR3 protein. The repertoire includes some 430,000 distinct CDR3 sequences, 20% to 25% of them detected once, and over 6% sits in the top ten. As for time point: persistent/refractory GD, antithyroid drugs over 5 years with positive TRAb. PBMCs were the source of the RNA used for TCR sequencing. Per the germline V gene, CDR1 is SQVTM and CDR2 is ANQGSEA. This CDR3 region has 15 residues. V gave up 0 bases and J gave up 3 bases, with 12 bases separating them.

This specimen consisted of peripheral blood mononuclear cells (PBMCs), obtained when the disease was refractory, from a patient treated with antithyroid drugs. This clonotype originated in a female donor with Graves disease. J is TRBJ1-5 and V is TRBV29-1, with D possibly matching TRBD1 (6 bases). CDR3 in amino acids: CSVEDRPGDNQPQHF. CDR3 DNA: TGCAGCGTTGAAGATAGGCCAGGGGACAATCAGCCCCAGCATTTT.